The rows below give T cell receptor beta chains drawn from one sample of a study of human T cells and chemical hapten exposure. In TCRdb, the RACE reads were re-called with MiXCR into one record per CDR3 protein. Among about 48,000 distinct CDR3 sequences listed, 9.9% were seen once. Source: whole blood, taken in connection with sensitization to the hapten diphenylcyclopropenone (DPC). The source is a woman aged 40 to 50 with alopecia areata. Some clones in this sample may be carry-over from other donors' samples. Each CDR3 is given with its conserved first and last residue. The order of the fields is J gene, D gene, clone size, V gene, CDR3 DNA, CDR3 protein. A D gene is named only where the DNA matches it firmly. For some rows the clone size is stated as once, few or many, or as a class when expanded; others skip it.

j_gene: TRBJ1-2
d_gene: TRBD1
abundance: NA
v_gene: TRBV2
CDR3nt: TGTGCCAGCAGACTACAGGGGACTAACTATGGCTACACCTTC
CDR3aa: CASRLQGTNYGYTF

j_gene: TRBJ1-4
d_gene: TRBD1
abundance: once
v_gene: TRBV5-5
CDR3nt: TGTGCCAGCAGCCCGTCGGGACAGGGCGAAAAACTGTTTTTT
CDR3aa: CASSPSGQGEKLFF

j_gene: TRBJ1-6
d_gene: NA
abundance: many
v_gene: TRBV5-1
CDR3nt: TGCGCCAGCAGCTTGGGAGACCAGAATTCACCCCTCCACTTT
CDR3aa: CASSLGDQNSPLHF

j_gene: TRBJ1-1
d_gene: NA
abundance: many
v_gene: TRBV5-5
CDR3nt: TGTGCCAGCAGCTTGCAGACTAACACTGAAGCTTTCTTT
CDR3aa: CASSLQTNTEAFF

j_gene: TRBJ1-5
d_gene: NA
abundance: NA
v_gene: TRBV12-3/TRBV12-4
CDR3nt: TGTGCCAGCAGTTTTTCCGGGGGCAATCAGCCCCAGCATTTT
CDR3aa: CASSFSGGNQPQHF

j_gene: TRBJ2-1
d_gene: TRBD2
abundance: few
v_gene: TRBV12-3/TRBV12-4
CDR3nt: TGTGCCAGCAGTACCGGACTAGTATCTTACAATGAGCAGTTCTTC
CDR3aa: CASSTGLVSYNEQFF

j_gene: TRBJ1-1
d_gene: NA
abundance: NA
v_gene: TRBV11-2
CDR3nt: TGTGCCAGCAGCTTAGGTCAAAGGGTCCTCATGAACACTGAAGCTTTCTTT
CDR3aa: CASSLGQRVLMNTEAFF

j_gene: TRBJ1-3
d_gene: NA
abundance: NA
v_gene: TRBV7-8
CDR3nt: TGTGCCAGCAGCCGAGACCGGTACACCATATATTTT
CDR3aa: CASSRDRYTIYF

j_gene: TRBJ2-3
d_gene: NA
abundance: few
v_gene: TRBV6-6
CDR3nt: TGTGCCAGCAGAGGGCAAGATAGGAAGGGGGCAGATACGCAGTATTTT
CDR3aa: CASRGQDRKGADTQYF

j_gene: TRBJ2-1
d_gene: TRBD2
abundance: few
v_gene: TRBV7-9
CDR3nt: TGTGCCAGCAGCTTGGTTCCGGGACTAGCGGCAATTAATGAGCAGTTCTTC
CDR3aa: CASSLVPGLAAINEQFF

j_gene: TRBJ1-3
d_gene: TRBD1
abundance: many
v_gene: TRBV18
CDR3nt: TGTGCCAGCTCAACCGGGACAGGGCCTGGAAACACCATATATTTT
CDR3aa: CASSTGTGPGNTIYF

j_gene: TRBJ1-3
d_gene: NA
abundance: many
v_gene: TRBV2
CDR3nt: TGTGCCAGCCACCTGTCGGGGGGATCATTCTCTGGAAACACCATATATTTT
CDR3aa: CASHLSGGSFSGNTIYF

j_gene: TRBJ1-6
d_gene: NA
abundance: many
v_gene: TRBV20-1
CDR3nt: TGCAGTGCTAGAGATCCCTATCAAGGGGTTAATTCACCCCTCCACTTT
CDR3aa: CSARDPYQGVNSPLHF

j_gene: TRBJ2-3
d_gene: NA
abundance: many
v_gene: TRBV18
CDR3nt: TGTGCCAGCTCGAGCGGTAGCACAGATACGCAGTATTTT
CDR3aa: CASSSGSTDTQYF

j_gene: TRBJ2-5
d_gene: NA
abundance: few
v_gene: TRBV5-6
CDR3nt: TGTGCCAGCAGCTCACACCGGGACTGGGAAGAGACCCAGTACTTC
CDR3aa: CASSSHRDWEETQYF

j_gene: TRBJ1-5
d_gene: NA
abundance: few
v_gene: TRBV7-2
CDR3nt: TGTGCCAGCAGCTTAATGGATAGCAATCAGCCCCAGCATTTT
CDR3aa: CASSLMDSNQPQHF

j_gene: TRBJ2-5
d_gene: NA
abundance: few
v_gene: TRBV29-1
CDR3nt: TGCAGCGTTGAAAGGAACACGGGGTCAGAGACCCAGTACTTC
CDR3aa: CSVERNTGSETQYF

j_gene: TRBJ2-1
d_gene: NA
abundance: few
v_gene: TRBV4-1
CDR3nt: TGCGCCAGCAGCTCCTTCTACAATGAGCAGTTCTTC
CDR3aa: CASSSFYNEQFF

j_gene: TRBJ2-7
d_gene: TRBD1
abundance: many
v_gene: TRBV28
CDR3nt: TGTGCCAGCAGTCCCTCCGGGACAGGGATCCAAGGGGGCTACGAGCAGTACTTC
CDR3aa: CASSPSGTGIQGGYEQYF

j_gene: TRBJ2-5
d_gene: NA
abundance: NA
v_gene: TRBV3-1
CDR3nt: TGTGCCAGCAGCCCCCTAGGGACTGAGCGGACCCAGTACTTC
CDR3aa: CASSPLGTERTQYF

j_gene: TRBJ1-6
d_gene: NA
abundance: NA
v_gene: TRBV18
CDR3nt: TGTGCCAGCTCACCGACAGATTATAATTCACCCCTCCACTTT
CDR3aa: CASSPTDYNSPLHF

j_gene: TRBJ2-2
d_gene: NA
abundance: many
v_gene: TRBV6-2/TRBV6-3
CDR3nt: TGTGCCAGCAGTTCAAATAGGGTGAACACCGGGGAGCTGTTTTTT
CDR3aa: CASSSNRVNTGELFF

j_gene: TRBJ2-7
d_gene: NA
abundance: NA
v_gene: TRBV7-9
CDR3nt: TGTGCCAGCAGCTCCGCAATCTACGAGCAGTACTTC
CDR3aa: CASSSAIYEQYF

j_gene: TRBJ2-1
d_gene: NA
abundance: NA
v_gene: TRBV12-3/TRBV12-4
CDR3nt: TGTGCCAGCAGTCTTCAATCTCGGTCGGCGGCCAATGAGCAGTTCTTC
CDR3aa: CASSLQSRSAANEQFF

j_gene: TRBJ1-1
d_gene: NA
abundance: NA
v_gene: TRBV7-6
CDR3nt: TGTGCCAGCAGCTTAAAGGTAATGGACACTGAAGCTTTCTTT
CDR3aa: CASSLKVMDTEAFF

j_gene: TRBJ2-1
d_gene: NA
abundance: many
v_gene: TRBV5-1
CDR3nt: TGCGCCAGCCGCAATGAAGGGGACAATGAGCAGTTCTTC
CDR3aa: CASRNEGDNEQFF

j_gene: TRBJ2-3
d_gene: TRBD2
abundance: NA
v_gene: TRBV19
CDR3nt: TGTGCCAGTTCTAGCGGGGGGGCCGCAGATACGCAGTATTTT
CDR3aa: CASSSGGAADTQYF

j_gene: TRBJ2-3
d_gene: NA
abundance: few
v_gene: TRBV29-1
CDR3nt: TGCAGCGTAGGGACCCGCCACACAGATACGCAGTATTTT
CDR3aa: CSVGTRHTDTQYF

j_gene: TRBJ1-1
d_gene: NA
abundance: NA
v_gene: TRBV11-1
CDR3nt: TGTGCCAGCAGCTTAGTGAACATTCCTGAAGCTTTCTTT
CDR3aa: CASSLVNIPEAFF

j_gene: TRBJ2-1
d_gene: TRBD1
abundance: few
v_gene: TRBV4-2
CDR3nt: TGTGCCAGCAGCCAAGCCGCCGGGACAGGGTTTTACAATGAGCAGTTCTTC
CDR3aa: CASSQAAGTGFYNEQFF

j_gene: TRBJ1-5
d_gene: NA
abundance: few
v_gene: TRBV19
CDR3nt: TGTGCCAGTCAACGGTCGGGGGCAAATCAGCCCCAGCATTTT
CDR3aa: CASQRSGANQPQHF

j_gene: TRBJ2-7
d_gene: NA
abundance: many
v_gene: TRBV7-6
CDR3nt: TGTGCCAGCAGCTTAGCAGGCAGGGTTCCTGATCACGAGCAGTACTTC
CDR3aa: CASSLAGRVPDHEQYF